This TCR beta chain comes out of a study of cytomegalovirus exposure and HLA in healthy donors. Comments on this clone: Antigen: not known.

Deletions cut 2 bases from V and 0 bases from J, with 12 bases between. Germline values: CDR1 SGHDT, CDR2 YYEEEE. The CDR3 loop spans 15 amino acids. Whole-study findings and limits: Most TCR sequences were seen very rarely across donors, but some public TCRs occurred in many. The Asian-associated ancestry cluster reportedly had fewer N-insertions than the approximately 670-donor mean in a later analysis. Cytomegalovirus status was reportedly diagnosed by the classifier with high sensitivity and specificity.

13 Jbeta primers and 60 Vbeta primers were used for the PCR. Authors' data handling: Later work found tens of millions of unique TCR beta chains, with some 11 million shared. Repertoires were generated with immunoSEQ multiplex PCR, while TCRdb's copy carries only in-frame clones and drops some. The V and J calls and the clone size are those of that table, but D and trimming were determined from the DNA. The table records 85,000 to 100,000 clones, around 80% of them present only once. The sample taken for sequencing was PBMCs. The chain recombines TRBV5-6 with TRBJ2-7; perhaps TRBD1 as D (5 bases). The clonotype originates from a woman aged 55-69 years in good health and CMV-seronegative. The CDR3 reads CASSLPTDPSYEQYF. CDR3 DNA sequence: TGTGCCAGCAGCTTACCGACAGATCCCTCCTACGAGCAGTACTTC.